This entry lists 23 T cell receptor beta chains sequenced from one sample in a study of T cells expressing NK-cell markers. TCRdb processed the 5' RACE reads again and assigns one entry to each CDR3 protein, with no DNA. The data show under 500,000 distinct CDR3 sequences, and the top ten clones hold 7.3%. Material: blood T cells: a sorted CD56 or NKG2C T cell subset, CD4+ or CD8+ T cells, or bulk PBMC T cells (not recorded which). The receptors here all came from a woman aged 18 to 75 in good health.

This chain joins TRBV4-1 and TRBJ1-3. The CDR3 totals 16 residues. The germline CDR1 and CDR2 sequences are MGHRA and YSYEKL. Here the CDR3 reads CASSQDGVLGGNTIYF.

The chain carries TRBV7-9 and TRBJ1-1; there is no DNA to check the TCRdb D call of TRBD1. The length of the CDR3 is 15 residues. Germline V gene sequence: CDR1 SEHNR, CDR2 FQNEAQ (reference sequence). CDR3 protein: CASSFGQARNTEAFF.

CDR3 protein: CASSLGTAGVGGEQFF. V gene TRBV5-1 combines with J gene TRBJ2-1; TCRdb outputs TRBD2, but without DNA this stays unchecked. There are 16 residues in the CDR3. The germline V gene has CDR1 SGHRS and CDR2 YFSETQ.

The chain recombines TRBV28 with TRBJ1-4. CDR3 size: 14 residues. Germline V gives CDR1 MDHEN, CDR2 SYDVKM. The CDR3 spells CASARQGSGEKLFF.

This chain joins TRBV4-3 and TRBJ2-6. Germline lookup yields CDR1 LGHNA and CDR2 YSLEER. This CDR3 is built from 13 residues. CDR3 sequence: CASSDEGANVLTF.

The genes are TRBV7-2 and TRBJ2-7; the TRBD1 assignment by TCRdb is unverifiable without DNA. Germline V gives CDR1 SGHTA, CDR2 FQGNSA. The CDR3 loop spans 15 amino acids. The CDR3 sequence: CASNPLASNSYEQYF. Using reference TRBV7-2 and TRBJ2-7 for the parts outside the CDR3, the full variable domain is GAGVSQSPSNKVTEKGKDVELRCDPISGHTALYWYRQSLGQGLEFLIYFQGNSAPDKSGLPSDRFSAERTGGSVSTLTIQRTQQEDSAVYLCASNPLASNSYEQYFGPGTRLTVT.

The rearrangement uses TRBV5-1 and TRBJ2-3; the TCRdb D gene call, TRBD2, has no DNA to confirm it. This CDR3 has 15 residues. Germline V CDR1 and CDR2: SGHRS, YFSETQ. The CDR3 protein is CASSPGLDATDTQYF. The full variable domain, rest sourced from reference TRBV5-1 and TRBJ2-3, is KAGVTQTPRYLIKTRGQQVTLSCSPISGHRSVSWYQQTPGQGLQFLFEYFSETQRNKGNFPGRFSGRQFSNSRSEMNVSTLELGDSALYLCASSPGLDATDTQYFGPGTRLTVL.

This chain links TRBV6-1 with TRBJ1-2; TCRdb designates TRBD1, a call that cannot be tested without DNA. Germline V gene sequence: CDR1 MNHNS, CDR2 SASEGT. The CDR3 consists of 13 residues. The CDR3 loop is CASSPGKRLGYTF.

J is TRBJ2-7 and V is TRBV27; TCRdb's D call, TRBD2, is unchecked because there is no DNA. Germline V CDR1 and CDR2: MNHEY, SMNVEV (reference sequence). This CDR3 is 16 amino acids long. CDR3 amino acids: CASSLRGPAGAYEQYF.

V usage is TRBV4-3 and J usage is TRBJ2-4; TCRdb's D call of TRBD2 is untestable without DNA. CDR1 and CDR2 (germline): LGHNA, YSLEER. The CDR3 spans 19 residues. Here the CDR3 reads CASSQDWLAGGLAKNIQYF.

V usage is TRBV20-1 and J usage is TRBJ2-4; the D call of TRBD1 rests on TCRdb alone, since no DNA is present to check it. This CDR3 comprises 15 residues. CDR1 is DFQATT and CDR2 is SNEGSKA in the germline V gene (reference sequence). The CDR3 here is CSARQGNGAKNIQYF.

The chain recombines TRBV12-3 or TRBV12-4 with TRBJ2-2; TCRdb indicates TRBD2, and absent DNA this call remains unverified. The CDR3 totals 15 residues. This chain's CDR3 is CASSLRLADTGELFF.

J is TRBJ1-4 and V is TRBV4-1; TCRdb calls TRBD1, which cannot be checked without DNA. Per the germline V gene, CDR1 is MGHRA and CDR2 is YSYEKL. CDR3 length: 15 residues. CDR3 residues: CASSQLQGGAVKLFF.

The V gene is TRBV14, the J gene TRBJ2-1; TCRdb's D call, TRBD1, is unchecked because there is no DNA. The CDR3 is 14 residues long. CDR1 SGHDN and CDR2 FVKESK come from the germline V gene. This CDR3 is CASSPLGVYNEQFF.

The V call is TRBV6-2 or TRBV6-3, the J call TRBJ2-3; lacking DNA, the TRBD1 call made by TCRdb goes unchecked. The CDR3 runs to 15 residues. Germline V lookup: CDR1 MNHEY, CDR2 SVGEGT. This CDR3 reads CASSQSQGYTDTQYF.

This sequence joins TRBV5-4 and TRBJ2-1; TCRdb's assignment of TRBD2 cannot be checked, as there is no DNA. There are 17 residues in the CDR3. CDR1 is SGHNT and CDR2 is YYREEE in the germline V gene (reference sequence). The CDR3 here is CASSPPGLAGEHNEQFF. The full variable domain, rest sourced from reference TRBV5-4 and TRBJ2-1, is ETGVTQSPTHLIKTRGQQVTLRCSSQSGHNTVSWYQQALGQGPQFIFQYYREEENGRGNFPPRFSGLQFPNYSSELNVNALELDDSALYLCASSPPGLAGEHNEQFFGPGTRLTVL.

The gene calls are TRBV12-3 or TRBV12-4 and TRBJ2-2. The CDR3 has 13 residues. Here the CDR3 reads CASSNSNTGELFF.

The V gene is TRBV6-2 or TRBV6-3, the J gene TRBJ2-2; absent DNA, TCRdb's TRBD1 call cannot be checked. Per the germline V gene, CDR1 is MNHEY and CDR2 is SVGEGT. The CDR3 spans 16 residues. CDR3 sequence reads: CASSWGAAWNTGELFF.

J is TRBJ2-4 and V is TRBV12-3 or TRBV12-4. The CDR3 has 13 residues. CDR3: CASSLAGLNIQYF.

The chain uses TRBV6-1 and TRBJ2-7. Germline CDR1 MNHNS, CDR2 SASEGT. This CDR3 spans 13 amino acids. CDR3 residues: CASSERVSYEQYF.

The chain employs TRBV7-9 and TRBJ1-5. The CDR3 has 15 residues. CDR1 is SEHNR and CDR2 is FQNEAQ in the germline V gene (reference sequence). CDR3 sequence reads: CASSLLEGTNQPQHF.

This chain joins TRBV6-1 and TRBJ1-6; with no DNA, the TCRdb D assignment of TRBD1 cannot be verified. The CDR3 loop spans 14 amino acids. Germline V lookup: CDR1 MNHNS, CDR2 SASEGT. The CDR3 protein is CASRTYRVASPLHF.

The rearrangement links TRBV16 to TRBJ2-2; the TRBD1 assignment by TCRdb is unverifiable without DNA. This CDR3 is 16 amino acids long. Germline-derived CDR1 and CDR2 are KGHSY and FQNENV. The chain's CDR3 is CASSPFGAAYTGELFF.